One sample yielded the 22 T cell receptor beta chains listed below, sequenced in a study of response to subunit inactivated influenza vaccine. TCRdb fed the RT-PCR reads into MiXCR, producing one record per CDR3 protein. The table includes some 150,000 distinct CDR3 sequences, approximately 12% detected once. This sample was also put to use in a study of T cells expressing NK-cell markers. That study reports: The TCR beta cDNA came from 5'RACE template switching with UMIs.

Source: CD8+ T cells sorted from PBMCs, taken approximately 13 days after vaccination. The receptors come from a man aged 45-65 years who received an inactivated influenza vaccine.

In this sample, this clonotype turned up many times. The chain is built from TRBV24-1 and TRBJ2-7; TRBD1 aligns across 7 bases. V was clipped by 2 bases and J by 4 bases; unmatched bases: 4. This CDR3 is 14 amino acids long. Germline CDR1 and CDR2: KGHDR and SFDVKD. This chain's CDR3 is CATSDSGTEYEQYF. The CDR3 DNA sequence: TGTGCCACCAGTGATTCCGGGACAGAATACGAGCAGTACTTC.

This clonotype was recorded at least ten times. The CDR3 DNA is TGTGCCAGCAGCTTGGGACTTTACAATCAGCCCCAGCATTTT. Protein sequence: CASSLGLYNQPQHF. The chain has TRBV5-5 and TRBJ1-5; D is uncertain. Trimming cost V 0 bases and J 3 bases, with 7 bases left between them. CDR1 is SGHKS and CDR2 is YYEKEE in the germline V gene (reference sequence). The CDR3 is 14 residues long.

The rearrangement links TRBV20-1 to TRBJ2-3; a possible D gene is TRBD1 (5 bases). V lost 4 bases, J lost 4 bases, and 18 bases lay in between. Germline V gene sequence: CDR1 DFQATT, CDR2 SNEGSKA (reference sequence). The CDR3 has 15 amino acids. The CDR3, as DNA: TGCAGTGCTACGGAAGTTCTGTCCAGGGCAGATACGCAGTATTTT. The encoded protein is CSATEVLSRADTQYF.

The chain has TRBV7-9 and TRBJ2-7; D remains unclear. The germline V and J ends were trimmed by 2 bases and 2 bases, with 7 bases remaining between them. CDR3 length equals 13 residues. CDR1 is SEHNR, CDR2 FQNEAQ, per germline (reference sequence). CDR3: CASSLLATYEQYF. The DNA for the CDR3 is TGTGCCAGCAGCTTATTGGCCACCTACGAGCAGTACTTC.

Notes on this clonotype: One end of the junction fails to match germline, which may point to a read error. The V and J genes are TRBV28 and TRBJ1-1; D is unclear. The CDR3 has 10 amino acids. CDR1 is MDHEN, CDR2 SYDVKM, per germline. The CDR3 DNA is TGTGCCAGCAGTTTAACTCACCTGACCTTT. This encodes CASSLTHLTF.

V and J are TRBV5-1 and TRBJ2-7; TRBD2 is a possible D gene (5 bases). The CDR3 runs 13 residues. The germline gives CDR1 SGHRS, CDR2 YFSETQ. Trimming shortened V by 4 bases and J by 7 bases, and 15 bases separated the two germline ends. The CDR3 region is CASSPRLTGEQYF. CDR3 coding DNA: TGCGCCAGCAGCCCGAGACTGACGGGGGAGCAGTACTTC.

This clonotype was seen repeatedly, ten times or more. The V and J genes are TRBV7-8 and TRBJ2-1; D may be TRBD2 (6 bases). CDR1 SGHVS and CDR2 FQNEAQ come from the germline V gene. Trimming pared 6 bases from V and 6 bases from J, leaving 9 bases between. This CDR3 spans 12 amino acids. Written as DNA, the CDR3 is TGTGCCAGCAGGCAGGAGGGCAATGAGCAGTTCTTC. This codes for CASRQEGNEQFF.

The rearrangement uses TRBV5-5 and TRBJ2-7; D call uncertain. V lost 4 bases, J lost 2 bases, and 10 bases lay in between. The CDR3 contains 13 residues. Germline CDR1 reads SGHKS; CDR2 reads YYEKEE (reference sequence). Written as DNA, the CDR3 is TGTGCCAGCAGCCGGAGTTCCCCCTACGAGCAGTACTTC. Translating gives CASSRSSPYEQYF. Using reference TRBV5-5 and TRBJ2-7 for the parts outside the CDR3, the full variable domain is DAGVTQSPTHLIKTRGQQVTLRCSPISGHKSVSWYQQVLGQGPQFIFQYYEKEERGRGNFPDRFSARQFPNYSSELNVNALLLGDSALYLCASSRSSPYEQYFGPGTRLTVT.

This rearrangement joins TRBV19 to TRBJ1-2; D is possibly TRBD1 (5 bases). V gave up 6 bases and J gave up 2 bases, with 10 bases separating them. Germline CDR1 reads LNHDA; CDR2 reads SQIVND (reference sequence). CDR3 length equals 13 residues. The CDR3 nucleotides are TGTGCCAGTAGATTCGGGGGGAACTATGGCTACACCTTC. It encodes CASRFGGNYGYTF. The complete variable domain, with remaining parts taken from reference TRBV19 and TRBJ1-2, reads DGGITQSPKYLFRKEGQNVTLSCEQNLNHDAMYWYRQDPGQGLRLIYYSQIVNDFQKGDIAEGYSVSREKKESFPLTVTSAQKNPTAFYLCASRFGGNYGYTFGSGTRLTVV.

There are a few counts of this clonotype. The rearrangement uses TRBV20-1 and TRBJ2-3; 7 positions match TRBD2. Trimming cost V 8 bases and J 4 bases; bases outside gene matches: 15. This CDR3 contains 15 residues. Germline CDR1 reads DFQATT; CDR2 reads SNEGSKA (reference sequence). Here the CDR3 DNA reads TGCAGTCCACACCAAGCGGGATACGGTTCAGATACGCAGTATTTT. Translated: CSPHQAGYGSDTQYF.

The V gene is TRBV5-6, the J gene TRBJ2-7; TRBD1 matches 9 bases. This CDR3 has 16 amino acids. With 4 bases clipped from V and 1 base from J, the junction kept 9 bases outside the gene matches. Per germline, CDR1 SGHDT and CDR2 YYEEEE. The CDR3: CASSSSGQGPSYEQYF. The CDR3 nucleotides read TGTGCCAGCAGCAGCTCCGGACAGGGGCCGTCCTACGAGCAGTACTTC.

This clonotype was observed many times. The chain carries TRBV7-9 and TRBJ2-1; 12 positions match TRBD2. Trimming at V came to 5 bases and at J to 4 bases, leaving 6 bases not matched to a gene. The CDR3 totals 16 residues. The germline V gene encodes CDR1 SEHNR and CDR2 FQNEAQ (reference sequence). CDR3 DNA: TGTGCCAGCAGCCAAGGACTAGCGGGACTGTACAATGAGCAGTTCTTC. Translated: CASSQGLAGLYNEQFF. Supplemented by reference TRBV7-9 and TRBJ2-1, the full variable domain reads DTGVSQNPRHKITKRGQNVTFRCDPISEHNRLYWYRQTLGQGPEFLTYFQNEAQLEKSRLLSDRFSAERPKGSFSTLEIQRTEQGDSAMYLCASSQGLAGLYNEQFFGPGTRLTVL.

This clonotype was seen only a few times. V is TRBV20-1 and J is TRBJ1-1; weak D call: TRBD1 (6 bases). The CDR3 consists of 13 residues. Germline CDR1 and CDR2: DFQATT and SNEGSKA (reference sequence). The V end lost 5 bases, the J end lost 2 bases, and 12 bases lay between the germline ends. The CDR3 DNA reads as TGCAGTGCTCCACAGGGTTTCAACACTGAAGCTTTCTTT. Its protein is CSAPQGFNTEAFF.

The CDR3 DNA is TGTGCCAGCAGCTTAGAGTCTAGCGGGAGGATGTACAATGAGCAGTTCTTC. Translated, it gives CASSLESSGRMYNEQFF. V and J are TRBV11-2 and TRBJ2-1, with 11 bases that match TRBD2. The germline CDR1 and CDR2 sequences are SGHAT and FQNNGV. V was clipped by 0 bases and J by 4 bases; unmatched bases: 5. The CDR3 has 17 amino acids.

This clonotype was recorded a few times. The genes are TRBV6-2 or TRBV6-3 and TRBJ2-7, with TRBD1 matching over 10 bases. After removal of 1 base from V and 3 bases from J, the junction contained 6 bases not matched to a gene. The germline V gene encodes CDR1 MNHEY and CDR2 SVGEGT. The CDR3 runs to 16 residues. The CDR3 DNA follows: TGTGCCAGCAGTTACTTCCGGGACAGGGGCGACTACGAGCAGTACTTC. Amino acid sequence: CASSYFRDRGDYEQYF.

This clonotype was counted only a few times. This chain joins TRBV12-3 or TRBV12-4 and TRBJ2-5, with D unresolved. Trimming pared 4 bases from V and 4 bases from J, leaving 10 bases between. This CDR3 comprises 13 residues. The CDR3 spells CASSSGPTETQYF. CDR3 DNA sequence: TGTGCCAGCAGTTCCGGGCCCACAGAGACCCAGTACTTC.

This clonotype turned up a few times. CDR3 coding DNA: TGTGCCAGCAGCTTAGCTCCCAGGGACTACGAGCAGTACTTC. This encodes CASSLAPRDYEQYF. The chain combines TRBV7-9 with TRBJ2-7; maybe TRBD1 (5 bases). Deletions cut 0 bases from V and 3 bases from J, with 9 bases between. The length of the CDR3 is 14 residues. Looked up from germline, CDR1 is SEHNR and CDR2 is FQNEAQ (reference sequence).

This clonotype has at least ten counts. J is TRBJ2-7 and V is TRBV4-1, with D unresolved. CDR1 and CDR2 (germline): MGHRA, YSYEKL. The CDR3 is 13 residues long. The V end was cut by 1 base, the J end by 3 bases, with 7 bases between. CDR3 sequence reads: CASSQVLNYEQYF. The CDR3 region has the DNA TGCGCCAGCAGCCAAGTCCTCAACTACGAGCAGTACTTC.

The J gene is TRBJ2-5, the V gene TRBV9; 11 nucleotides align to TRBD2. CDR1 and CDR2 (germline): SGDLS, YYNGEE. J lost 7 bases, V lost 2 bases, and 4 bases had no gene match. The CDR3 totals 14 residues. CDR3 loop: CASSVTSGRRTQYF. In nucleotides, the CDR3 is TGTGCCAGCAGCGTTACTAGCGGGAGAAGGACCCAGTACTTC. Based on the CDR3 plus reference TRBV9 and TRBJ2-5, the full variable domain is DSGVTQTPKHLITATGQRVTLRCSPRSGDLSVYWYQQSLDQGLQFLIQYYNGEERAKGNILERFSAQQFPDLHSELNLSSLELGDSALYFCASSVTSGRRTQYFGPGTRLLVL.

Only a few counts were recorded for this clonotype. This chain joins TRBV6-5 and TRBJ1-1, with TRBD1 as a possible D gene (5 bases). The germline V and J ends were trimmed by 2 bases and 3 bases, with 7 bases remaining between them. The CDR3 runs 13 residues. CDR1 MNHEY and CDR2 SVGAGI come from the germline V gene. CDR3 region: CASSYRGDTEAFF. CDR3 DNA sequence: TGTGCCAGCAGTTACAGGGGTGACACTGAAGCTTTCTTT.

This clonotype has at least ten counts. CDR3 DNA sequence: TGCGCCAGCAGCCCCTCCTACGAGCAGTACTTC. It is translated as CASSPSYEQYF. The genes are TRBV5-1 and TRBJ2-7; D gene unclear. The CDR3 is made up of 11 amino acids. V dropped 4 bases and J dropped 0 bases, with 2 bases sitting between them. The V gene's germline CDR1 is SGHRS and CDR2 YFSETQ.

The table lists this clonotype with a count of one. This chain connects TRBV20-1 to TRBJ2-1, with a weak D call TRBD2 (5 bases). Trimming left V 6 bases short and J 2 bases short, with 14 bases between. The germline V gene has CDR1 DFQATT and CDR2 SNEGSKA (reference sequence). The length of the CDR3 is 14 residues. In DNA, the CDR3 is TGCAGTGCCCTGGAGCTAGCCACCTACAATGAGCAGTTCTTC. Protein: CSALELATYNEQFF.